The rows below give T cell receptor beta chains drawn from one sample of a study of T cell responses to AZD1222 COVID-19 vaccine. This table comes from immunoSEQ multiplex PCR, and its TCRdb copy is limited to in-frame clones, with some not included. Among fewer than 100,000 clones listed, over 75% were seen once. The material was peripheral blood, obtained on day 0 of AZD1222 vaccination. The receptors originated from an adult in good health. The CDR3 runs from the conserved cysteine through the conserved F or W. A D gene is named only where the DNA matches it firmly. Clone size, where shown, is once, few, many, or a class for clones that have expanded.

J gene,D gene,V gene,clone size,CDR3 protein,CDR3 DNA
TRBJ1-6,.,TRBV7-9,.,CASSLSGTGSPLHF,TGTGCCAGCAGCTTAAGTGGCACGGGTTCACCCCTCCACTTT
TRBJ1-4,.,TRBV7-2,.,CASSLAPRGRSEKLFF,TGTGCCAGCAGCTTAGCCCCCCGGGGGCGGAGTGAAAAACTGTTTTTT
TRBJ1-3,.,TRBV19,.,CASSARQYSGNTIYF,TGTGCCAGTAGTGCCCGACAGTACTCTGGAAACACCATATATTTT
TRBJ1-1,.,TRBV18,once,CASSPATGNTEAFF,TGTGCCAGCTCACCCGCGACAGGGAACACTGAAGCTTTCTTT
TRBJ2-1,.,TRBV5-6,.,CASSSLGQGPREEQFF,TGTGCCAGCAGCTCACTAGGCCAGGGCCCCAGGGAAGAGCAGTTCTTC
TRBJ2-3,.,TRBV3-1/TRBV3-2,few,CASSQDRLSTDTQYF,TGTGCCAGCAGCCAAGATCGGTTAAGCACAGATACGCAGTATTTT
TRBJ2-2,TRBD2,TRBV5-8,once,CASSLDAGRTSGFF,TGTGCCAGCAGCTTGGATGCAGGTCGAACTAGCGGATTTTTT
TRBJ2-5,.,TRBV2,.,CASSEATGRGETQYF,TGTGCCAGCAGTGAAGCGACAGGGCGGGGAGAGACCCAGTACTTC
TRBJ1-1,.,TRBV18,few,CASSPRDTQNTEAFF,TGTGCCAGCTCACCACGGGACACCCAGAACACTGAAGCTTTCTTT
TRBJ1-1,.,TRBV29-1,once,CSVPSGASTEAFF,TGCAGCGTCCCGAGCGGGGCGAGCACTGAAGCTTTCTTT
TRBJ1-1,.,TRBV6-5,once,CASSYAPANTEAFF,TGTGCCAGCAGTTACGCTCCGGCGAACACTGAAGCTTTCTTT
TRBJ2-7,.,TRBV20-1,.,CSASYQQQYF,TGCAGTGCTAGTTACCAACAGCAGTACTTC
TRBJ2-2,.,TRBV14,.,CASSQLGNTGELFF,TGTGCCAGCAGCCAGTTGGGGAACACCGGGGAGCTGTTTTTT
TRBJ1-1,.,TRBV6-5,.,CASGAGVSEAFF,TGTGCCAGCGGGGCAGGGGTGTCTGAAGCTTTCTTT
TRBJ1-6,.,TRBV11-2,.,CASSLDPGANSPLHF,TGTGCCAGCAGCTTAGATCCAGGGGCCAATTCACCCCTCCACTTT
TRBJ1-4,.,TRBV6-5,.,CASSYLAANEKLFF,TGTGCCAGCAGTTACCTCGCGGCTAATGAAAAACTGTTTTTT
TRBJ1-4,.,TRBV6-5,.,CASSYLQLPNEKLFF,TGTGCCAGCAGCTACCTACAGCTTCCTAATGAAAAACTGTTTTTT
TRBJ1-2,.,TRBV9,.,CASSVFEIPYGYTF,TGTGCCAGCAGCGTATTCGAGATTCCCTATGGCTACACCTTC
TRBJ2-2,.,TRBV7-2,once,CASSLVGSNTGELFF,TGTGCCAGCAGCTTAGTAGGGTCGAACACCGGGGAGCTGTTTTTT
TRBJ1-6,TRBD1,TRBV5-4,.,CASSLVGQASSYNSPLHF,TGTGCCAGCAGCTTGGTGGGACAGGCAAGCTCCTATAATTCACCCCTCCACTTT
TRBJ2-3,.,TRBV2,.,CASNNGLGTDTQYF,TGTGCCAGCAATAACGGTTTAGGGACAGATACGCAGTATTTT
TRBJ2-7,TRBD1,TRBV15,.,CATSRHIAGTGSYEQYF,TGTGCCACCAGCAGGCATATTGCCGGGACAGGGTCCTACGAGCAGTACTTC
TRBJ2-7,.,TRBV6-5,.,CASSYSSSLIREQYF,TGTGCCAGCAGTTACTCTTCCAGCCTGATAAGGGAGCAGTACTTC
TRBJ1-5,.,TRBV7-2,.,CASSLESAPNQPQHF,TGTGCCAGCAGCTTAGAATCAGCTCCTAATCAGCCCCAGCATTTT
TRBJ2-3,.,TRBV19,.,CASKAEGRTDTQYF,TGTGCCAGTAAGGCGGAGGGGCGCACAGATACGCAGTATTTT
TRBJ1-2,.,TRBV4-3,.,CASSQGGASQSYGYTF,TGCGCCAGCAGCCAAGGGGGAGCTAGCCAGTCCTATGGCTACACCTTC
TRBJ1-1,TRBD1,TRBV9,.,CASSDYRGTLNTEAFF,TGTGCCAGCAGCGACTACAGGGGTACCCTGAACACTGAAGCTTTCTTT
TRBJ2-7,.,TRBV6-5,once,CASSREGYEQYF,TGTGCCAGCAGCCGGGAAGGCTACGAGCAGTACTTC
TRBJ2-6,TRBD2,TRBV9,.,CASSVGLAGASSGANVLTF,TGTGCCAGCAGCGTAGGACTAGCGGGGGCGAGCTCTGGGGCCAACGTCCTGACTTTC
TRBJ2-3,TRBD2,TRBV5-8,once,CASRPTSGRYDSTDTQYF,TGTGCCAGCAGGCCCACTAGCGGGAGGTACGATAGCACAGATACGCAGTATTTT